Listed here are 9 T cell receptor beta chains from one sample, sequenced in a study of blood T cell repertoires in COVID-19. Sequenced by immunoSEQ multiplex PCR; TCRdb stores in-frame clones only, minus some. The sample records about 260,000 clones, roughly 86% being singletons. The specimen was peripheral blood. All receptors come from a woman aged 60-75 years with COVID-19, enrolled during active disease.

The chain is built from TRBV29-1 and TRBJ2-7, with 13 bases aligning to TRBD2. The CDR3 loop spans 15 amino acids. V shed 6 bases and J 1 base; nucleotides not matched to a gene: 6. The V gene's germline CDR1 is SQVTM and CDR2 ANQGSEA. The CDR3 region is CSVVRTSGSSYEQYF. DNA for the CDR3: TGCAGCGTCGTACGGACTAGCGGGAGTTCCTACGAGCAGTACTTC.

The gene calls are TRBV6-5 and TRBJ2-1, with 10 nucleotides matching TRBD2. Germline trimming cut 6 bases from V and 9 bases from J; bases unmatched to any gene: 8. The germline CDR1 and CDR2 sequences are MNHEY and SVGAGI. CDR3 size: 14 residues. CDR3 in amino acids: CASSSAGGPIEQFF. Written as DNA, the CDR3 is TGTGCCAGCAGCTCAGCGGGAGGGCCGATTGAGCAGTTCTTC.

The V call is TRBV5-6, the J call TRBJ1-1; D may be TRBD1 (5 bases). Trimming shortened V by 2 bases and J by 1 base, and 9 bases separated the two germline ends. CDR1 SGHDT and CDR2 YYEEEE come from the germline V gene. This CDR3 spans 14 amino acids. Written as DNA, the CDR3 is TGTGCCAGCAGCTTCCGGACACCGAACACTGAAGCTTTCTTT. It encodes CASSFRTPNTEAFF.

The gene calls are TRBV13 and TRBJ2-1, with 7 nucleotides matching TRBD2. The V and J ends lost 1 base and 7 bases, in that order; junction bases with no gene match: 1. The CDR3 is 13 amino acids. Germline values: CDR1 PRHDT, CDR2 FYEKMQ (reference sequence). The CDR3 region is CASSLEGLNEQFF. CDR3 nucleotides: TGTGCCAGCAGCTTAGAGGGACTAAATGAGCAGTTCTTC.

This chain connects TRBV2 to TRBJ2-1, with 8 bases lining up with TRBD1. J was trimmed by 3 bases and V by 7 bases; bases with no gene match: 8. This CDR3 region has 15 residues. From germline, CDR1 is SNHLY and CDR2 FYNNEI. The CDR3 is CASTQITGGYNEQFF. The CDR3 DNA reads TGTGCCAGCACCCAAATAACAGGGGGCTACAATGAGCAGTTCTTC.

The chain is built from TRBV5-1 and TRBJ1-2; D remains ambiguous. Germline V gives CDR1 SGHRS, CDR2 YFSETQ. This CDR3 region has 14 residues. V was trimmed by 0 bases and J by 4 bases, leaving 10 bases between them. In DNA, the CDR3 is TGCGCCAGCAGCTTGGATGAGGGCCGCTATGGCTACACCTTC. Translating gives CASSLDEGRYGYTF.

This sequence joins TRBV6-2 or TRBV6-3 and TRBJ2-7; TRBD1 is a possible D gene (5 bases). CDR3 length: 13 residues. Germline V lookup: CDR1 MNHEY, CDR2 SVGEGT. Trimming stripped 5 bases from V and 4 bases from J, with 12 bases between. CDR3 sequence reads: CASSRDRPYEQYF. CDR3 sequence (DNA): TGTGCCAGCAGTCGTGACAGACCATACGAGCAGTACTTC.

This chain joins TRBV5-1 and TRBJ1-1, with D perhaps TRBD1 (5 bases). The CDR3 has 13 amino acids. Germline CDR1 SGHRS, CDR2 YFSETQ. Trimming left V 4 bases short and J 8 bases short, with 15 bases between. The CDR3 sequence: CASSPYPRGEAFF. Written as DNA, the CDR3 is TGCGCCAGCAGCCCCTACCCCCGGGGGGAAGCTTTCTTT.

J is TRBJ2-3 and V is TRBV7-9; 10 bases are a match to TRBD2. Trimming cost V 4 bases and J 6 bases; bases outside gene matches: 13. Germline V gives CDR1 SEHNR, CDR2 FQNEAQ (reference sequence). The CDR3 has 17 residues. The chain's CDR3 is CASSSPPRTSGRDTQYF. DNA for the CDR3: TGTGCCAGCAGCTCCCCACCCAGGACTAGCGGACGGGATACGCAGTATTTT.